The 11 T cell receptor beta chains reported below all come from one sample, sequenced in a study of shared T cell receptors in the human thymus. The data were produced by immunoSEQ multiplex PCR, yet TCRdb's version contains in-frame clones alone and is incomplete. The table records some 400,000 clones, around 95% of them present only once. The source material was thymocytes. Receptors originate from a human donor.

The rearrangement links TRBV5-4 to TRBJ2-3, with D perhaps matching TRBD1 (5 bases). V was pared by 6 bases and J by 5 bases, with 22 bases between. The CDR3 totals 16 residues. The germline gives CDR1 SGHNT, CDR2 YYREEE (reference sequence). The CDR3 DNA is TGTGCCAGCACCCACCCTGGGTTGAGAAGGGGAGATACGCAGTATTTT. This codes for CASTHPGLRRGDTQYF.

This clone was picked up one time. CDR3 DNA sequence: TGTGCCAGCGGGACAAGGAGGACTCAGGGCCGCCTGAACACTGAAGCTTTCTTT. This sequence encodes CASGTRRTQGRLNTEAFF. The V and J genes are TRBV7-9 and TRBJ1-1; D perhaps matches TRBD1 (6 bases). V was cut by 8 bases and J by 0 bases, with 25 bases left in between. The CDR3 covers 18 residues. Germline lookup yields CDR1 SEHNR and CDR2 FQNEAQ (reference sequence).

The V gene is TRBV5-8, the J gene TRBJ1-1, with D possibly matching TRBD1 (5 bases). Deletions cut 1 base from V and 2 bases from J, with 18 bases between. Germline V CDR1 and CDR2: SGHTS, YDEGEE. The CDR3 runs 17 residues. The DNA for the CDR3 is TGTGCCAGCAGCTTGTCAGGGTCTGGGAAAGAAAACACTGAAGCTTTCTTT. It yields the protein CASSLSGSGKENTEAFF.

This chain uses TRBV6-6 with TRBJ2-3, with 9 bases fitting TRBD2. V lost 5 bases to trimming and J lost 2 bases; unmatched junction nucleotides: 8. The CDR3 sequence is 16 residues long. In germline, CDR1 is MNHNY, CDR2 SVGAGI (reference sequence). The CDR3 DNA reads TGTGCCAGCAGTCTAAAGACTAGCGGCGTCACAGATACGCAGTATTTT. Translation gives CASSLKTSGVTDTQYF.

The genes are TRBV11-3 and TRBJ2-3, with 7 bases lining up with TRBD1. The length of the CDR3 is 14 residues. CDR1 is SGHNT and CDR2 is YENEEA in the germline V gene. The J segment lost 4 bases and the V segment lost 3 bases, leaving 4 bases of the junction unmatched. The CDR3 nucleotides read TGTGCCAGCAGCTTCCGGGACAGACCAGATACGCAGTATTTT. This encodes CASSFRDRPDTQYF.

The CDR3 is CASSKSWREAINEQFF. CDR3 DNA: TGTGCCAGCAGTAAATCGTGGCGGGAGGCTATCAATGAGCAGTTCTTC. This chain links TRBV27 with TRBJ2-1, with TRBD2 matching over 8 bases. Germline assignment: CDR1 MNHEY and CDR2 SMNVEV (reference sequence). This CDR3 comprises 16 residues. Trimming removed 5 bases from V and 6 bases from J; junction bases left unmatched: 12.

The chain has TRBV9 and TRBJ2-1, with D possibly TRBD2 on 5 matching bases. CDR1 and CDR2 (germline): SGDLS, YYNGEE. The CDR3 has 15 amino acids. Trimming stripped 0 bases from V and 7 bases from J, with 14 bases between. The CDR3 spells CASSVGTSHGNEQFF. Here the CDR3 DNA reads TGTGCCAGCAGCGTAGGGACTTCCCATGGGAATGAGCAGTTCTTC.

This chain uses TRBV27 with TRBJ2-3; possibly TRBD2 for D (7 bases). The CDR3 extends over 16 amino acids. From germline, CDR1 is MNHEY and CDR2 SMNVEV (reference sequence). Trimming cost V 8 bases and J 5 bases, with 23 bases left between them. The CDR3 sequence is CASAPLRGGERDTQYF. The CDR3 DNA is TGTGCCAGCGCCCCACTGAGGGGGGGCGAGAGAGATACGCAGTATTTT.

In the case of this clone: Because the CDR3's place on the DNA is in doubt, the DNA is left out and the CDR3 is given as listed by TCRdb. This chain uses TRBV21-1 with TRBJ2-2; the tabulated D call, TRBD1, remains unverified against the DNA. TRBV21-1 is a pseudogene. Ends included, the CDR3 has 17 residues. CDR3 residues: CASSNRFGQGASGELFF.

The rearrangement uses TRBV5-1 and TRBJ2-7; maybe TRBD2 (5 bases). Trimming cost V 2 bases and J 5 bases, with 14 bases left between them. Per germline, CDR1 SGHRS and CDR2 YFSETQ. The length of the CDR3 is 14 residues. CDR3 DNA sequence: TGCGCCAGCAGCTTAAGGGAGCTTGGGAACGAGCAGTACTTC. Translated: CASSLRELGNEQYF. Full variable domain (outside the CDR3, taken from reference TRBV5-1 and TRBJ2-7): KAGVTQTPRYLIKTRGQQVTLSCSPISGHRSVSWYQQTPGQGLQFLFEYFSETQRNKGNFPGRFSGRQFSNSRSEMNVSTLELGDSALYLCASSLRELGNEQYFGPGTRLTVT.

The chain joins TRBV10-3 to TRBJ1-1; D remains ambiguous. The V end was cut by 9 bases, the J end by 3 bases, with 14 bases between. This CDR3 is built from 13 residues. Germline V CDR1 and CDR2: ENHRY, SYGVKD. DNA for the CDR3: TGTGCCATAAAACACCCCCCGGACACTGAAGCTTTCTTT. Amino acids: CAIKHPPDTEAFF.